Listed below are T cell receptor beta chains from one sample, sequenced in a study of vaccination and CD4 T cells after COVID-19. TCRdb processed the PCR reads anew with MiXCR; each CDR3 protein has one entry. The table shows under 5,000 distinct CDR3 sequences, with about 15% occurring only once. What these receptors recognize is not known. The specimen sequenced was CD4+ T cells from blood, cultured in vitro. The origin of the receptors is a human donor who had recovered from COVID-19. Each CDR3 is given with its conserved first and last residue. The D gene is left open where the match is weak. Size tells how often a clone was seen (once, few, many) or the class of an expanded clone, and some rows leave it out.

DNA: TGTGCCAGCAGCTTAGGGCAAAAGGATTCACCCCTCCACTTT
CDR3: CASSLGQKDSPLHF
V: TRBV11-3
J: TRBJ1-6
D: NA
size: NA

DNA: TGCAGTGCTAGAGATACAGGGGAGGCTTCCGGCTACACCTTC
CDR3: CSARDTGEASGYTF
V: TRBV20-1
J: TRBJ1-2
D: TRBD1
size: medium-sized

DNA: TGTGCCAGCAGTCCAGGGGGACTAGCAGAGGAGACCCAGTACTTC
CDR3: CASSPGGLAEETQYF
V: TRBV7-9
J: TRBJ2-5
D: TRBD2
size: medium-sized

DNA: TGTGCCAGCGGCCGGGACACCAATCAGCCCCAGCATTTT
CDR3: CASGRDTNQPQHF
V: TRBV2
J: TRBJ1-5
D: NA
size: medium-sized

DNA: TGTGCCAGCACCGTATCGGGGGCGAAAGGGGCCAACGTCCTGACTTTC
CDR3: CASTVSGAKGANVLTF
V: TRBV27
J: TRBJ2-6
D: NA
size: few

DNA: TGTGCCAGCAGCGTATGGTCTGCAACCGGGGAGCTGTTTTTT
CDR3: CASSVWSATGELFF
V: TRBV9
J: TRBJ2-2
D: NA
size: NA

DNA: TGTGCCAGCAGCACTACGACTAGCGGGGGGGCCAATGAGCAGTTCTTC
CDR3: CASSTTTSGGANEQFF
V: TRBV7-3
J: TRBJ2-1
D: TRBD2
size: NA

DNA: TGTGCCAGCAGCTTAAAACAGGGCTATGGCTACACCTTC
CDR3: CASSLKQGYGYTF
V: TRBV7-2
J: TRBJ1-2
D: NA
size: few

DNA: TGTGCCAGCAGCTTCGCACGGAAGAACACTGAAGCTTTCTTT
CDR3: CASSFARKNTEAFF
V: TRBV5-6
J: TRBJ1-1
D: NA
size: NA

DNA: TGTGCCAGCAAAGACAGGGACAGCTATGGCTACACCTTC
CDR3: CASKDRDSYGYTF
V: TRBV6-1
J: TRBJ1-2
D: TRBD1
size: medium-sized

DNA: TGTGCCAGCAGCCAAGACCCGGTCGAGCTAGACTATGGCTACACCTTC
CDR3: CASSQDPVELDYGYTF
V: TRBV3-1
J: TRBJ1-2
D: NA
size: few

DNA: TGTGCCTGGAGCTCGGACAGAACACTTAGCAATCAGCCCCAGCATTTT
CDR3: CAWSSDRTLSNQPQHF
V: TRBV30
J: TRBJ1-5
D: NA
size: few

DNA: TGTGCCAGCAGCTACCAGAGCGGGGGTTGGGGTGAGCAGTTCTTC
CDR3: CASSYQSGGWGEQFF
V: TRBV7-2
J: TRBJ2-1
D: TRBD2
size: NA

DNA: TGTGTCTGGAGTGTTGGCCAGCGGTATTCACCCCTCCACTTT
CDR3: CVWSVGQRYSPLHF
V: TRBV30
J: TRBJ1-6
D: NA
size: NA

DNA: TGTGCCAGCAGTTTCAGCGGGGGCTACACCTTC
CDR3: CASSFSGGYTF
V: TRBV12-3/TRBV12-4
J: TRBJ1-2
D: NA
size: NA